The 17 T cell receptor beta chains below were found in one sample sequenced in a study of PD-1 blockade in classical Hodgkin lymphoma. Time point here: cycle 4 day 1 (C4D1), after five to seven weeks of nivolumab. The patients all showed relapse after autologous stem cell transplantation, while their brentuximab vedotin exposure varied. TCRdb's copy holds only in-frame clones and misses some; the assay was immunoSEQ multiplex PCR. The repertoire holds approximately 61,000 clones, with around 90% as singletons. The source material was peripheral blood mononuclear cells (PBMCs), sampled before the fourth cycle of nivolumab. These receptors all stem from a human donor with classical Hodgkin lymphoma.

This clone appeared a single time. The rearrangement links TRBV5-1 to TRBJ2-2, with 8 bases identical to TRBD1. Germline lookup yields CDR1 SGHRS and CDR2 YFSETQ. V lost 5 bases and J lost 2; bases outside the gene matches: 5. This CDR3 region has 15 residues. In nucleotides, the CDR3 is TGCGCCAGCAGTGTTACAGGGGGTAACACCGGGGAGCTGTTTTTT. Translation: CASSVTGGNTGELFF.

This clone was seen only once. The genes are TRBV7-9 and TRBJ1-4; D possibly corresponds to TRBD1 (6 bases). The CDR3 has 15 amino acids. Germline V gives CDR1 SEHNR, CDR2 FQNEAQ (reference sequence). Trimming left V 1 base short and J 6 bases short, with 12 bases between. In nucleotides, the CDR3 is TGTGCCAGCAGCTTAGGGGGGACAACCTATGAAAAACTGTTTTTT. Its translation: CASSLGGTTYEKLFF. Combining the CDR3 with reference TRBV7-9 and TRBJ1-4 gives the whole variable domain DTGVSQNPRHKITKRGQNVTFRCDPISEHNRLYWYRQTLGQGPEFLTYFQNEAQLEKSRLLSDRFSAERPKGSFSTLEIQRTEQGDSAMYLCASSLGGTTYEKLFFGSGTQLSVL.

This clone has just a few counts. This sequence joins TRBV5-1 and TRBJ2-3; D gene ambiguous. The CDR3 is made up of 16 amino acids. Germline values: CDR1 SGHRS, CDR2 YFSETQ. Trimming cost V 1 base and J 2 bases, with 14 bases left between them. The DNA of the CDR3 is TGCGCCAGCAGCTTGTTCTCGCAGACGCCCACAGATACGCAGTATTTT. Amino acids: CASSLFSQTPTDTQYF.

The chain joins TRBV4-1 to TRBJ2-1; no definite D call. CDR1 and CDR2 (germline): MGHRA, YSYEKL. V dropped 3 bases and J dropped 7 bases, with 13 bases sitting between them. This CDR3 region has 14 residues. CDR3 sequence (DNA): TGCGCCAGCAGCCAGGGTAGTCTCCCAAATGAGCAGTTCTTC. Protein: CASSQGSLPNEQFF.

In DNA form, the CDR3 reads TGTGCCAGCAAACATAGCGGGGTGTTTTTTGAGACCCAGTACTTC. It encodes CASKHSGVFFETQYF. This sequence joins TRBV27 and TRBJ2-5, with 8 nucleotides matching TRBD2. The CDR3 has 15 residues. From germline, CDR1 is MNHEY and CDR2 SMNVEV (reference sequence). V lost 7 bases and J lost 5; bases outside the gene matches: 12.

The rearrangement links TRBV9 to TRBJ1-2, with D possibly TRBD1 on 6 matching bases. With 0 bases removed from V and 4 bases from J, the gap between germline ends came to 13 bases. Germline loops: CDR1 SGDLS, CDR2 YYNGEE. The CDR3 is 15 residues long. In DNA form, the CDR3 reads TGTGCCAGCAGCGTAGACCCGGGGGCGGGCTATGGCTACACCTTC. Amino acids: CASSVDPGAGYGYTF.

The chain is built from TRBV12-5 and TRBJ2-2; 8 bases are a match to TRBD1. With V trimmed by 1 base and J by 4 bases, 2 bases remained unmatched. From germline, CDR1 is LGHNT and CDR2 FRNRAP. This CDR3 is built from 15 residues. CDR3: CASGLDTGGTGELFF. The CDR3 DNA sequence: TGTGCTAGTGGTTTGGACACAGGGGGCACCGGGGAGCTGTTTTTT.

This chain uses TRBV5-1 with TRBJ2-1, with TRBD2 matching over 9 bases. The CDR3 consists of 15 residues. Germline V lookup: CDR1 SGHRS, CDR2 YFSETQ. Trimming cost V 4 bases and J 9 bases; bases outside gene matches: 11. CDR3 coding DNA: TGCGCCAGCAGCCCGGAGGGGGCTAGCGGGGCTGAGCAGTTCTTC. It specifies CASSPEGASGAEQFF.

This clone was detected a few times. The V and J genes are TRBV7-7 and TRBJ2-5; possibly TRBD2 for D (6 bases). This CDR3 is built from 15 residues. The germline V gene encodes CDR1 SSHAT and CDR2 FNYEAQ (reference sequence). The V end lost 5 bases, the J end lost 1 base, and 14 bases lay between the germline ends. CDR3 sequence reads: CASSPYVGGQETQYF. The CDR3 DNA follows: TGTGCCAGCAGCCCCTACGTGGGGGGCCAAGAGACCCAGTACTTC.

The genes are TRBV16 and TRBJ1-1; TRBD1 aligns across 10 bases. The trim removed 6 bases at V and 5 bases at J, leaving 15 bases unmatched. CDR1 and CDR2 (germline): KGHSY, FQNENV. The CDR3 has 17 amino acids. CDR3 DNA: TGTGCCAGCAGTGAGGTGGGGACAGGGGCCTTAGGGACTGAAGCTTTCTTT. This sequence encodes CASSEVGTGALGTEAFF.

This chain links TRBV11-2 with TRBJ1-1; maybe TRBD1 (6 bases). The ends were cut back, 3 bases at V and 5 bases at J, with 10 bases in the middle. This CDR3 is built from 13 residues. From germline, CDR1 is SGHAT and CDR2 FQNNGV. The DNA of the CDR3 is TGTGCCAGCAGCTTCAGGGGTAAAACTGAAGCTTTCTTT. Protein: CASSFRGKTEAFF.

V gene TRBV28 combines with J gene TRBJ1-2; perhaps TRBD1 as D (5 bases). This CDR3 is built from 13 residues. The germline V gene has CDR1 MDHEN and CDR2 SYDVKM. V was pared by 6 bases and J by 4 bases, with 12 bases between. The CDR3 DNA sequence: TGTGCCAGCAGGCCGGGACCGATCTATGGCTACACCTTC. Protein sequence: CASRPGPIYGYTF.

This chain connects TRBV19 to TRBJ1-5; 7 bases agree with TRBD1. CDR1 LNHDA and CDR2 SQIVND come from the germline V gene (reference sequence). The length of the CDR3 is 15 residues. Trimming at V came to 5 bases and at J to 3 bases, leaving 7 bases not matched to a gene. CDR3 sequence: CASSLRGRANQPQHF. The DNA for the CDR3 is TGTGCCAGTAGTTTGAGGGGGCGCGCCAATCAGCCCCAGCATTTT. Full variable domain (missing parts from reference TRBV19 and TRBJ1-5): DGGITQSPKYLFRKEGQNVTLSCEQNLNHDAMYWYRQDPGQGLRLIYYSQIVNDFQKGDIAEGYSVSREKKESFPLTVTSAQKNPTAFYLCASSLRGRANQPQHFGDGTRLSIL.

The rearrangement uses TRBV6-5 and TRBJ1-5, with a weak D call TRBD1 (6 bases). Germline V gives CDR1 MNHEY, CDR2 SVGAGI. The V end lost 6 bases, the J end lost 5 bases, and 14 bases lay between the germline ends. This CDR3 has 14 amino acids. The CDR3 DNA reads TGTGCCAGCAGACAAGGACAGCAACATCAGCCCCAGCATTTT. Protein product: CASRQGQQHQPQHF.

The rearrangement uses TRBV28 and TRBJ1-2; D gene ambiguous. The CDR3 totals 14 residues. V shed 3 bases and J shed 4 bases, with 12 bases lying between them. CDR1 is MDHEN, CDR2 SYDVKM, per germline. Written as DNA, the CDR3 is TGTGCCAGCAGTTTGGCGGGAGGTCCCTATGGCTACACCTTC. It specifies CASSLAGGPYGYTF.

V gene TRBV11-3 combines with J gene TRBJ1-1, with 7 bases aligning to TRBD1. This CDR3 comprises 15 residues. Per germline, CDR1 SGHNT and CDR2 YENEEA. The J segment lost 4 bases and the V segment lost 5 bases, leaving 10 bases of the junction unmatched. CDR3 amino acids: CASSPGTGVSTEAFF. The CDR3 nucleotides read TGTGCCAGCAGCCCCGGTACAGGGGTGAGCACTGAAGCTTTCTTT.

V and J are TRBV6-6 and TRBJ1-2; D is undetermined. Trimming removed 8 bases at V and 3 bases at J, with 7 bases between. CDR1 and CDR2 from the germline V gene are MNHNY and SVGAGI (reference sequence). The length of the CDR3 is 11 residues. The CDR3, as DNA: TGTGCCAGCGGGAGGGACTATGGCTACACCTTC. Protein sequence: CASGRDYGYTF.